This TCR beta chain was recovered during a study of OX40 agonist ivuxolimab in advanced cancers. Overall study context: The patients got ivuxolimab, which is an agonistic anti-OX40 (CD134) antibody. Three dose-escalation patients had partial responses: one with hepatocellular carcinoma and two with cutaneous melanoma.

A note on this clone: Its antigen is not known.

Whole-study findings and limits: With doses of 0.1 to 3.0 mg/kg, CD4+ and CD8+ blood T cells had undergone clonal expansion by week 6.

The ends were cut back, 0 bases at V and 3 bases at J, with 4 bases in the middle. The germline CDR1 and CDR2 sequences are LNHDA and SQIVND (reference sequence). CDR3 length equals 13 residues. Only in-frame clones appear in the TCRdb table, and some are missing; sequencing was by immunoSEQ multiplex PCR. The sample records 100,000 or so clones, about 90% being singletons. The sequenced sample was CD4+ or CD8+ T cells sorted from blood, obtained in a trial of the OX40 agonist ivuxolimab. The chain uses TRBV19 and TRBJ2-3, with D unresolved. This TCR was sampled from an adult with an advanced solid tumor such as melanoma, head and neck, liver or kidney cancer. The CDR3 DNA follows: TGTGCCAGTAGTATAGAGCGGACAGATACGCAGTATTTT. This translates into CASSIERTDTQYF.